This T cell receptor (beta chain) is drawn from a study of cytotoxic CD8 clonotypes in ibrutinib-treated CLL. Germline CDR1 SGHRS, CDR2 YFSETQ. Trimming stripped 0 bases from V and 2 bases from J, with 8 bases between. This CDR3 contains 14 residues. About this clone: The antigen is undetermined.

Sequenced by immunoSEQ multiplex PCR; TCRdb stores in-frame clones only, minus some. The table lists about 300,000 clones, roughly two thirds of them singletons. Findings of the study overall: Private clonotypes, not public ones, expanded at ibrutinib response. Clonality grew at ibrutinib response; at progression, it decreased back toward baseline. Progressing patients had sampling times that differed from those of sustained-remission patients.

The chain links TRBV5-1 to TRBJ2-5, with D possibly being TRBD1 or TRBD2 (5 bases each). The sample consisted of PBMCs, taken after 36 months of ibrutinib treatment. The source of this sequence is a human donor with chronic lymphocytic leukemia. The CDR3 region is CASSLGGWQETQYF. In DNA, the CDR3 is TGCGCCAGCAGCTTGGGGGGGTGGCAAGAGACCCAGTACTTC.